These 31 T cell receptor beta chains originate from one sample sequenced in a study of CD8+ T cells in alopecia areata. Reverse transcription of extracted RNA yielded cDNA, which provided the sequencing template. Some clones are missing from TCRdb's copy, which holds only in-frame ones; the method was immunoSEQ multiplex PCR. The sample lists roughly 180,000 clones, around 63% occurring once. The sample in question was CD4+ T cells sorted from blood, obtained at week 0. These receptor sequences come from a human donor with alopecia areata.

This rearrangement joins TRBV5-6 to TRBJ2-1; 8 nucleotides agree with TRBD2. This CDR3 comprises 16 residues. V lost 3 bases and J lost 10; bases outside the gene matches: 15. The germline V gene has CDR1 SGHDT and CDR2 YYEEEE. For the CDR3, the DNA is TGTGCCAGCAGCTCCCAGAGAGGACTAGCTCGCGGGGAGCAGTTCTTC. This gives the protein CASSSQRGLARGEQFF.

This clone has just a few counts. One base away lies a much larger clone, so this may be a sequencing read error. Other DNA sequences of this sample code for an identical CDR3. The rearrangement joins TRBV4-1 to TRBJ2-3, with D possibly being TRBD2 (5 bases). Looked up from germline, CDR1 is MGHRA and CDR2 is YSYEKL. Trimming cost V 1 base and J 0 bases, with 11 bases left between them. CDR3 size: 16 residues. CDR3 loop: CASSQGFERSTDTQYF. The CDR3, as DNA: TGCGCCAGCAGCCAAGGTTTCGAGCGGAGCACAGATACGCAGTATTTT.

The V call is TRBV5-1, the J call TRBJ2-2, with 7 bases lining up with TRBD2. The CDR3 totals 17 residues. V trimming: 0 bases; J trimming: 6 bases; junction bases outside the gene matches: 11. Per the germline V gene, CDR1 is SGHRS and CDR2 is YFSETQ. CDR3 sequence reads: CASSLDGFPGLPGELFF. The DNA of the CDR3 is TGCGCCAGCAGCTTGGACGGTTTCCCGGGACTACCCGGGGAGCTGTTTTTT.

V and J are TRBV9 and TRBJ2-3, with 7 bases identical to TRBD2. Germline loops: CDR1 SGDLS, CDR2 YYNGEE. This CDR3 spans 16 amino acids. J gave up 0 bases and V 1 base, and 5 bases lay outside the gene matches. CDR3 nucleotides: TGTGCCAGCAGCGTATTCCGGCGGGGGAGCACAGATACGCAGTATTTT. Translating gives CASSVFRRGSTDTQYF.

This chain connects TRBV2 to TRBJ2-7; 12 bases align to TRBD2. This CDR3 comprises 15 residues. Germline CDR1 is SNHLY and CDR2 is FYNNEI. V lost 3 bases, J lost 2 bases, and 2 bases stayed unmatched. Written as DNA, the CDR3 is TGTGCCAGCAGTGATTGGACTAGCGGGGCCTACGAGCAGTACTTC. This encodes CASSDWTSGAYEQYF.

In its sample, this clone was seen once. The rearrangement links TRBV4-3 to TRBJ1-3; D gene unclear. The CDR3 consists of 16 residues. CDR1 LGHNA and CDR2 YSLEER come from the germline V gene. Trimming shortened V by 0 bases and J by 0 bases, and 9 bases separated the two germline ends. CDR3 coding DNA: TGCGCCAGCAGCCAAGATGTTTATGACTCTGGAAACACCATATATTTT. Translation gives CASSQDVYDSGNTIYF.

The V gene is TRBV14, the J gene TRBJ1-1; no clear D. V dropped 1 base and J dropped 3 bases, with 12 bases sitting between them. Germline lookup yields CDR1 SGHDN and CDR2 FVKESK. CDR3 size: 15 residues. Written as DNA, the CDR3 is TGTGCCAGCAGCCAAGGACGAGGGTGGGACACTGAAGCTTTCTTT. Protein sequence: CASSQGRGWDTEAFF.

The chain links TRBV5-6 to TRBJ2-1, with 11 bases aligning to TRBD2. Germline CDR1 and CDR2: SGHDT and YYEEEE. V shed 7 bases and J 7 bases; nucleotides not matched to a gene: 7. This CDR3 spans 14 amino acids. CDR3 DNA: TGTGCCAGCGGGACTAGCGGTCCTGTAAATGAGCAGTTCTTC. Protein product: CASGTSGPVNEQFF.

This clone was found a few times. This chain uses TRBV7-2 with TRBJ1-1; D is unresolved. V lost 4 bases and J 3 bases, leaving 9 bases between the germline ends. Germline CDR1 is SGHTA and CDR2 is FQGNSA. The CDR3 runs to 13 residues. CDR3 DNA: TGTGCCAGCAGCTCCGAGTCGTACACTGAAGCTTTCTTT. Its protein product is CASSSESYTEAFF.

The V call is TRBV7-2, the J call TRBJ2-5; a weak D match, TRBD1 (6 bases). Trimming cost V 8 bases and J 0 bases, with 10 bases left between them. Germline CDR1 reads SGHTA; CDR2 reads FQGNSA. The CDR3 spans 13 residues. The CDR3 loop reads CASGTSYQETQYF. The CDR3 nucleotides read TGTGCCAGCGGGACATCGTACCAAGAGACCCAGTACTTC.

V gene TRBV9 combines with J gene TRBJ1-1; the D is unclear. The CDR3 loop spans 11 amino acids. Trimming removed 1 base from V and 4 bases from J, with 2 bases in between. CDR1 SGDLS and CDR2 YYNGEE come from the germline V gene. This CDR3 is CASSVLTEAFF. CDR3 DNA: TGTGCCAGCAGCGTACTCACTGAAGCTTTCTTT.

V and J are TRBV7-3 and TRBJ2-2, with D possibly being TRBD1 (5 bases). There are 14 residues in the CDR3. Germline assignment: CDR1 SGHTA and CDR2 FQGTGA. The V gene lost 6 bases and the J gene lost 1 base, with 9 bases spanning the gap. The DNA of the CDR3 is TGTGCCAGCAGACAAACAGGGAACACCGGGGAGCTGTTTTTT. This encodes CASRQTGNTGELFF.

The chain employs TRBV10-3 and TRBJ1-3; 9 bases align to TRBD1. The CDR3 is made up of 13 amino acids. From germline, CDR1 is ENHRY and CDR2 SYGVKD. Trimming removed 11 bases from V and 6 bases from J; junction bases left unmatched: 8. The CDR3 DNA sequence: TGTGCCTCCAAGGACAGGGGCGAAAACACCATATATTTT. This translates into CASKDRGENTIYF.

The V call is TRBV19, the J call TRBJ1-6; 7 bases align to TRBD1. The germline V gene has CDR1 LNHDA and CDR2 SQIVND (reference sequence). J gave up 8 bases and V 7 bases, and 5 bases lay outside the gene matches. The CDR3 loop spans 13 amino acids. The CDR3 DNA reads as TGTGCCAGTACAGGGGGAGTCCATTCACCCCTCCACTTT. Translated, it gives CASTGGVHSPLHF.

The rearrangement uses TRBV29-1 and TRBJ2-1; 8 bases agree with TRBD2. Trimming at V came to 1 base and at J to 7 bases, leaving 0 bases not matched to a gene. CDR3 length: 12 amino acids. From germline, CDR1 is SQVTM and CDR2 ANQGSEA. This chain's CDR3 is CSVEAGGNEQFF. CDR3 nucleotides: TGCAGCGTTGAAGCGGGGGGGAATGAGCAGTTCTTC.

This clone was counted between two and nine times. The chain employs TRBV7-3 and TRBJ1-1; unclear D gene. Trimming removed 1 base from V and 0 bases from J, with 9 bases in between. Germline V gene lookup returns CDR1 SGHTA and CDR2 FQGTGA. The CDR3 is 15 residues long. As DNA, the CDR3 is TGTGCCAGCAGCTTAAGTCCAGCCATGAACACTGAAGCTTTCTTT. This sequence encodes CASSLSPAMNTEAFF.

This clone was seen only a few times. The chain is built from TRBV30 and TRBJ2-2; D not certain. The CDR3 contains 11 residues. The germline V gene encodes CDR1 GTSNPN and CDR2 SVGIG (reference sequence). Trimming removed 5 bases at V and 9 bases at J, with 10 bases between. The CDR3 loop reads CAWYFQRELFF. CDR3 coding DNA: TGTGCCTGGTATTTCCAGAGGGAGCTGTTTTTT. The full variable domain, its missing parts supplied by reference TRBV30 and TRBJ2-2, is SQTIHQWPATLVQPVGSPLSLECTVEGTSNPNLYWYRQAAGRGLQLLFYSVGIGQISSEVPQNLSASRPQDRQFILSSKKLLLSDSGFYLCAWYFQRELFFGEGSRLTVL.

The chain combines TRBV13 with TRBJ1-1; TRBD1 matches 7 bases. Germline V gene data show CDR1 as PRHDT and CDR2 as FYEKMQ (reference sequence). Trimming at V came to 5 bases and at J to 6 bases, leaving 15 bases not matched to a gene. CDR3 length: 16 residues. The CDR3 sequence: CASSLESGTATPEAFF. The CDR3 DNA is TGTGCCAGCAGCCTCGAATCCGGGACAGCCACCCCTGAAGCTTTCTTT.

The rearrangement joins TRBV29-1 to TRBJ2-3; D is uncertain. Trimming pared 4 bases from V and 5 bases from J, leaving 7 bases between. Germline V CDR1 and CDR2: SQVTM, ANQGSEA. The CDR3 runs to 11 residues. CDR3 protein: CSVVWRDTQYF. In nucleotides, the CDR3 is TGCAGCGTTGTGTGGCGAGATACGCAGTATTTT.

This chain links TRBV27 with TRBJ1-1; possible D gene TRBD1, 5 bases. This CDR3 contains 14 residues. In germline, CDR1 is MNHEY, CDR2 SMNVEV (reference sequence). Between the trimmed V and J ends, which lost 6 bases and 1 base, there was a span of 12 bases. CDR3 DNA: TGTGCCAGCAGGCCCCTTGACAGGAACACTGAAGCTTTCTTT. Protein sequence: CASRPLDRNTEAFF.

This chain connects TRBV2 to TRBJ2-2, with 9 positions matching TRBD1. Trimming cost V 5 bases and J 6 bases; bases outside gene matches: 4. The CDR3 spans 14 residues. CDR1 and CDR2 from the germline V gene are SNHLY and FYNNEI. CDR3 DNA: TGTGCCAGCAGTCTAAGACAGGGGGCCGGGGAGCTGTTTTTT. Amino acids: CASSLRQGAGELFF.

The gene calls are TRBV11-2 and TRBJ2-4; D gene uncertain. The CDR3 contains 14 residues. Deletions cut 3 bases from V and 1 base from J, with 7 bases between. Per germline, CDR1 SGHAT and CDR2 FQNNGV. CDR3: CASSFPPAKNIQYF. The CDR3 coding sequence is TGTGCCAGCAGCTTCCCCCCTGCCAAAAACATTCAGTACTTC.

V gene TRBV2 combines with J gene TRBJ2-3; 7 bases align to TRBD2. In germline, CDR1 is SNHLY, CDR2 FYNNEI. Trimming removed 6 bases from V and 5 bases from J; junction bases left unmatched: 5. The CDR3 extends over 13 amino acids. CDR3 in amino acids: CASRPRGEDTQYF. For the CDR3, the DNA is TGTGCCAGCAGGCCCCGGGGGGAAGATACGCAGTATTTT.

V is TRBV5-1 and J is TRBJ1-6, with D possibly matching TRBD1 (6 bases). The V end was cut by 3 bases, the J end by 3 bases, with 10 bases between. Germline V gene data show CDR1 as SGHRS and CDR2 as YFSETQ. The CDR3 loop spans 15 amino acids. The CDR3 DNA follows: TGCGCCAGCAGCTCCAAGGACAGCTATAATTCACCCCTCCACTTT. This sequence encodes CASSSKDSYNSPLHF. Full variable domain (remainder filled in from reference TRBV5-1 and TRBJ1-6): KAGVTQTPRYLIKTRGQQVTLSCSPISGHRSVSWYQQTPGQGLQFLFEYFSETQRNKGNFPGRFSGRQFSNSRSEMNVSTLELGDSALYLCASSSKDSYNSPLHFGNGTRLTVT.

The V and J genes are TRBV10-1 and TRBJ1-2; D remains unclear. The CDR3 runs 12 residues. The V and J ends lost 2 bases and 6 bases respectively, with 7 bases between them. CDR1 is WNHNN, CDR2 SYGVQD, per germline (reference sequence). The CDR3 loop reads CASSESLDGYTF. As DNA, the CDR3 is TGCGCCAGCAGTGAGAGCCTCGATGGCTACACCTTC.

This clone was seen a single time. The rearrangement links TRBV7-2 to TRBJ2-1; no definite D call. This CDR3 comprises 14 residues. V was pared by 5 bases and J by 9 bases, with 17 bases between. The germline gives CDR1 SGHTA, CDR2 FQGNSA. In nucleotides, the CDR3 is TGTGCCAGCAGCCTTGGCCGGGCTCGGGTTGAGCAGTTCTTC. Translating gives CASSLGRARVEQFF.

The CDR3 coding sequence is TGCAGCGTGGTCTTCAATAGCAATCAGCCCCAGCATTTT. It translates to CSVVFNSNQPQHF. The chain carries TRBV29-1 and TRBJ1-5; D remains unclear. The V gene lost 6 bases and the J gene lost 0 bases, with 9 bases spanning the gap. The germline CDR1 and CDR2 sequences are SQVTM and ANQGSEA. CDR3 size: 13 residues.

This chain connects TRBV29-1 to TRBJ1-2, with TRBD1 as a possible D gene (6 bases). Trimming removed 4 bases at V and 1 base at J, with 16 bases between. This CDR3 contains 15 residues. Germline values: CDR1 SQVTM, CDR2 ANQGSEA. The chain's CDR3 is CSVGGHKDINYGYTF. CDR3 DNA: TGCAGCGTTGGGGGACACAAGGATATTAACTATGGCTACACCTTC.

The rearrangement uses TRBV7-9 and TRBJ2-1; 10 nucleotides match TRBD2. This CDR3 region has 17 residues. Germline CDR1 reads SEHNR; CDR2 reads FQNEAQ (reference sequence). The V segment lost 6 bases and the J segment 3 bases; nucleotides outside the gene matches: 11. The CDR3 DNA reads TGTGCCAGCAGATACTCGGGACTAGCGTCCCTCTACAATGAGCAGTTCTTC. It codes for CASRYSGLASLYNEQFF.

The chain has TRBV7-8 and TRBJ2-2, with 9 bases lining up with TRBD1. The CDR3 is 16 amino acids. Germline V gene lookup returns CDR1 SGHVS and CDR2 FQNEAQ. V was pared by 4 bases and J by 4 bases, with 7 bases of the junction left unmatched. CDR3 residues: CASSSHRDRVTGELFF. DNA for the CDR3: TGTGCCAGCAGCTCTCACCGGGACAGGGTCACCGGGGAGCTGTTTTTT.

V is TRBV29-1 and J is TRBJ2-2; 9 bases map to TRBD2. Per germline, CDR1 SQVTM and CDR2 ANQGSEA. The CDR3 has 15 amino acids. V shed 7 bases and J 2 bases; nucleotides not matched to a gene: 8. CDR3: CSGARAGGNTGELFF. The DNA of the CDR3 is TGCAGCGGCGCGAGAGCGGGGGGCAACACCGGGGAGCTGTTTTTT.